The present TCR beta chain was sequenced within a study of T cells after posttransplantation cyclophosphamide. Study-level points and caveats: TRB clonality was highly associated with recipient CMV seropositivity and reactivation. Donor-recipient repertoire similarity was low at 1-2 months, rising over year one.

In this sample, this clone turned up many times. The antigen remains unidentified. The protocol was immunoSEQ multiplex PCR, while the TCRdb copy is restricted to in-frame clones and leaves out a portion. This sample carries 23,000 or so clones, none of them present only once. Cyclophosphamide on days +3 and +4 followed busulfan-fludarabine conditioning and a marrow graft. The trim removed 5 bases at V and 3 bases at J, leaving 9 bases unmatched. The length of the CDR3 is 15 residues. Germline lookup yields CDR1 SGHRS and CDR2 YFSETQ. V and J are TRBV5-1 and TRBJ2-7; 9 bases fit TRBD2. The receptor comes from a male patient between 18 and 35 years old who received an allogeneic stem cell transplant from a related donor, was CMV-positive, and had no GVHD. The graft donor may have contributed some T cells. This sample comprised PBMCs, obtained after allogeneic stem cell transplant with posttransplant cyclophosphamide. CDR3 DNA sequence: TGCGCCAGCAGACCCGGGACTAGCCCGATCTACGAGCAGTACTTC. It codes for CASRPGTSPIYEQYF. Drawing the rest from reference TRBV5-1 and TRBJ2-7, the complete variable domain is KAGVTQTPRYLIKTRGQQVTLSCSPISGHRSVSWYQQTPGQGLQFLFEYFSETQRNKGNFPGRFSGRQFSNSRSEMNVSTLELGDSALYLCASRPGTSPIYEQYFGPGTRLTVT.